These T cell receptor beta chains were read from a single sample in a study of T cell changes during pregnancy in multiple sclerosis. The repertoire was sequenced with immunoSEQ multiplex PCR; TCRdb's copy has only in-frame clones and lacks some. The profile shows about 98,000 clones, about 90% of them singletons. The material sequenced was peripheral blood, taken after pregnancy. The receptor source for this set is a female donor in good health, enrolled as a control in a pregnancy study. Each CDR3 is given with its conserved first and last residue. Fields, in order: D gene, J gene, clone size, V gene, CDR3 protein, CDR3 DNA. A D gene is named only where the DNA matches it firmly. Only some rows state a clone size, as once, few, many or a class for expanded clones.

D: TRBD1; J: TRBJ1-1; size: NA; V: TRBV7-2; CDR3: CASSLAQGVYAEAFF; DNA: TGTGCCAGCAGCTTAGCCCAGGGGGTATACGCTGAAGCTTTCTTT
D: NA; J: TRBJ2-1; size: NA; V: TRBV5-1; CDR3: CASSPFHSGNEQFF; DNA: TGCGCCAGCAGCCCGTTCCATAGCGGCAATGAGCAGTTCTTC
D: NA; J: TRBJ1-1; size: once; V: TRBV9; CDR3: CASSPRGQLRGTEAFF; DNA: TGTGCCAGCAGCCCCCGAGGTCAGCTTCGAGGGACTGAAGCTTTCTTT
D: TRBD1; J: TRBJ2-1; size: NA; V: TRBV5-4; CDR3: CASSKGQGRVIYEQFF; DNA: TGTGCCAGCAGCAAAGGACAGGGACGGGTAATCTATGAGCAGTTCTTC
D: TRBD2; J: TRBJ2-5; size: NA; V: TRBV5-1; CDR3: CASRRASGGEQETQYF; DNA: TGCGCCAGCCGTCGAGCTAGCGGGGGGGAACAAGAGACCCAGTACTTC
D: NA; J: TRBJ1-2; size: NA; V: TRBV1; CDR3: CTSSQVRGGYGYTF; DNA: TGCACCAGCAGCCAAGTAAGGGGAGGGTATGGCTACACCTTC
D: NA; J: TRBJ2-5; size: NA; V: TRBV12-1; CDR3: CASSYSAGGPCETQYF; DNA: TGTGCCAGCAGCTACTCAGCGGGGGGGCCCTGTGAGACCCAGTACTTC
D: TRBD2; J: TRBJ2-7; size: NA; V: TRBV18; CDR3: CASSPVGGARANYEQYF; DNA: TGTGCCAGCTCACCAGTCGGGGGGGCGCGGGCGAACTACGAGCAGTACTTC
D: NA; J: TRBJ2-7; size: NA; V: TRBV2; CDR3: CASSTWENTYEQYF; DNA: TGTGCCAGCAGCACTTGGGAGAACACCTACGAGCAGTACTTC
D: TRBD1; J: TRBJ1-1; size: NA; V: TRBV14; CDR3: CASSRGTGETEAFF; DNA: TGTGCCAGCAGCCGAGGGACAGGGGAAACTGAAGCTTTCTTT
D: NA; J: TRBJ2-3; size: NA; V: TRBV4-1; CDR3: CASSLTTFTDTQYF; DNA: TGCGCCAGCAGCCTCACGACTTTCACAGATACGCAGTATTTT
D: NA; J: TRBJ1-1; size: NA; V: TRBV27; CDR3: CASSFVGRGAFF; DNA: TGTGCCAGCAGTTTCGTAGGACGAGGGGCTTTCTTT
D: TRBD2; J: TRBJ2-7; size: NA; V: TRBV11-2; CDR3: CASSSGTSSYEQYF; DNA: TGTGCCAGCAGCTCTGGGACTAGCAGTTACGAGCAGTACTTC
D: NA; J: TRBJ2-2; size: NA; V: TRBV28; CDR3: CASQPGVPGELFF; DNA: TGTGCCAGTCAACCCGGGGTTCCCGGGGAGCTGTTTTTT
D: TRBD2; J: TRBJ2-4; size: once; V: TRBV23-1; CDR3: CASSQGLAGGPRFTNIQYF; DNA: TGCGCCAGCAGTCAGGGACTAGCGGGAGGGCCGAGATTTACGAACATTCAGTACTTC
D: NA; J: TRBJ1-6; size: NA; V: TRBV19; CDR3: CASRELGGTNSPLHF; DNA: TGTGCCAGTAGAGAATTGGGGGGTACGAATTCACCCCTCCACTTT
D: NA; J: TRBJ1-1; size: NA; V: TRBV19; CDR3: CASSIAGRGVTEAFF; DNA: TGTGCCAGTAGTATAGCCGGCAGGGGTGTCACTGAAGCTTTCTTT
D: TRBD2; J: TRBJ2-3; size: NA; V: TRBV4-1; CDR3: CASSQVLAGKDTQYF; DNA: TGCGCCAGCAGCCAGGTTTTAGCGGGAAAAGATACGCAGTATTTT
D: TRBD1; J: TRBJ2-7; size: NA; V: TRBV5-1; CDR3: CASSLDPGQSYEQYF; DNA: TGCGCCAGCAGCTTAGATCCGGGACAGTCCTACGAGCAGTACTTC
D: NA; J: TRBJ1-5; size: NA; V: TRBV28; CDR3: CASRPGSNQPQHF; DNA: TGTGCCAGTAGGCCCGGGAGCAATCAGCCCCAGCATTTT
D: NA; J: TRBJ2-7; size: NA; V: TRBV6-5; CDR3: CASSYSEQGEQYF; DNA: TGTGCCAGCAGTTACTCAGAACAGGGCGAGCAGTACTTC
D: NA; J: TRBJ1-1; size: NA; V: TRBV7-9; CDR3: CASSPRERPEAFF; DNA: TGTGCCAGCAGCCCCCGGGAACGGCCTGAAGCTTTCTTT
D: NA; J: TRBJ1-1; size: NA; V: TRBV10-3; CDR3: CAIRGVERGEAFF; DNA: TGTGCCATCAGGGGAGTGGAGCGCGGTGAAGCTTTCTTT
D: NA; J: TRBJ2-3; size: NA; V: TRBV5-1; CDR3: CASSLLGEDTQYF; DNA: TGCGCCAGCAGTCTCCTAGGGGAAGATACGCAGTATTTT
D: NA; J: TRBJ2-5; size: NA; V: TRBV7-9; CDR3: CASSLLASNSETQYF; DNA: TGTGCCAGCAGCTTATTGGCTAGCAATTCAGAGACCCAGTACTTC
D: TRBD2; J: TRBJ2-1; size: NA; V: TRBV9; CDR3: CASSLDRNGLAGKYNEQFF; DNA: TGTGCCAGCAGCCTGGACAGGAACGGACTAGCGGGAAAATACAATGAGCAGTTCTTC
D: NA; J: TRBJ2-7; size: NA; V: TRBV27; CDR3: CASKPSQGPYEQYF; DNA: TGTGCCAGCAAGCCCTCCCAGGGCCCTTACGAGCAGTACTTC
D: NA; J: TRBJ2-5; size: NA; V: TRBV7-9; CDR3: CASSRQQGSRETQYF; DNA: TGTGCCAGCAGCCGACAACAGGGTTCGCGAGAGACCCAGTACTTC
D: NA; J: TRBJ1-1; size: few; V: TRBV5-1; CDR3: CASSSNTGNTEAFF; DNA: TGCGCCAGCAGCTCCAATACAGGGAACACTGAAGCTTTCTTT
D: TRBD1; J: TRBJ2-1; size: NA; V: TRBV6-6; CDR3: CASSQGDYNEQFF; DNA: TGTGCCAGCAGTCAGGGGGACTACAATGAGCAGTTCTTC
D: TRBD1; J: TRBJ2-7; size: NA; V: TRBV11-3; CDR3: CASSLGQGNYEQYF; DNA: TGTGCCAGCAGCTTAGGACAGGGTAACTACGAGCAGTACTTC
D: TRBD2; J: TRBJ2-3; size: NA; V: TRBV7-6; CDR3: CASSRGGSGRSDTQYF; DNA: TGTGCCAGCAGCAGGGGCGGGAGCGGGAGGTCGGATACGCAGTATTTT
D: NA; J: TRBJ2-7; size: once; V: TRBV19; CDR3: CASSTLGQLLYEQYF; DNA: TGTGCCAGTAGTACCCTGGGGCAGTTACTCTACGAGCAGTACTTC
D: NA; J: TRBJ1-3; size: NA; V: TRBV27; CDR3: CASSLSPPAVGNTIYF; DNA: TGTGCCAGCAGTTTATCTCCCCCGGCGGTAGGAAACACCATATATTTT
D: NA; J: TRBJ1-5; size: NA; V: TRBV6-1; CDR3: CASSELPGNNQPQHF; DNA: TGTGCCAGCAGTGAACTACCAGGGAACAATCAGCCCCAGCATTTT
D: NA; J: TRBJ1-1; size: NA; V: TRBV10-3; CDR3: CAIKGQQVSTEAFF; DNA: TGTGCCATTAAGGGGCAGCAAGTATCCACTGAAGCTTTCTTT
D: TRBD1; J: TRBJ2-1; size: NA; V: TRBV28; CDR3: CASSFYRGQFNEQFF; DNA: TGTGCCAGCAGTTTTTACAGGGGGCAGTTCAATGAGCAGTTCTTC
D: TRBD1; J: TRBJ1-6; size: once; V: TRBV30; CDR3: CAWSVPPGTVDSPLHF; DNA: TGTGCCTGGAGTGTCCCCCCCGGGACAGTTGATTCACCCCTCCACTTT
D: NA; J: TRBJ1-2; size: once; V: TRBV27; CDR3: CASSKGGWDGYTF; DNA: TGTGCCAGCAGTAAAGGGGGTTGGGATGGCTACACCTTC
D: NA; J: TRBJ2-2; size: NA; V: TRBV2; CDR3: CASSEARGSGLFF; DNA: TGTGCCAGCAGTGAAGCTCGGGGTAGTGGTCTGTTTTTT
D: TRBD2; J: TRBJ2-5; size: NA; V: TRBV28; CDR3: CASSFHPSGREETQYF; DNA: TGTGCCAGCAGCTTCCACCCCAGCGGGAGGGAAGAGACCCAGTACTTC
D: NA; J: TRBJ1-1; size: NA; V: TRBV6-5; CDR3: CASTRADSNTEAFF; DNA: TGTGCCAGCACGAGGGCAGACTCGAACACTGAAGCTTTCTTT
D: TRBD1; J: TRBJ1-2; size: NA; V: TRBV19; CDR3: CASRPGQDYGYTF; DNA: TGTGCCAGTAGGCCGGGACAGGACTATGGCTACACCTTC
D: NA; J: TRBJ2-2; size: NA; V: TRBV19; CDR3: CASSKGQNTGELFF; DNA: TGTGCCAGTAGTAAGGGACAGAACACCGGGGAGCTGTTTTTT
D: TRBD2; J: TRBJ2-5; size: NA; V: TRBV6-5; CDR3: CASSGVGGGEETQYF; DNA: TGTGCCAGCAGTGGGGTTGGCGGGGGAGAAGAGACCCAGTACTTC
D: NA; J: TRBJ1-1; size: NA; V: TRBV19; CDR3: CASRSHAVGNTEAFF; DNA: TGTGCCAGCAGATCCCATGCGGTGGGGAACACTGAAGCTTTCTTT
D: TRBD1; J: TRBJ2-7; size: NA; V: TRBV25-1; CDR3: CATDRGGYEQYF; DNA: TGTGCTACCGACAGGGGAGGCTACGAGCAGTACTTC
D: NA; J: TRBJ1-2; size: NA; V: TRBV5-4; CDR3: CASSLGYLGAEGYTF; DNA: TGTGCCAGCAGCTTGGGATATTTGGGGGCGGAGGGCTACACCTTC